The T cell receptor (beta chain) described here comes from a study of shared clonotypes between healthy human individuals (dated by TCRdb to about 2020). About the full investigation: A few men and two women, aged 18 to 49 years, made up the cohort. Per donor, three plates each were used for CD4 naive and CD4 memory, two for CD8 naive, and one for CD8 memory. To estimate repertoire size and how much clonotype sharing occurs between individuals, the study deeply sequenced the blood TCR repertoires of 5 or 6 healthy adults. To increase sequencing depth and limit assay-specific biases, different laboratories used diverse techniques to prepare libraries and sequence TCR repertoires. Leukapheresis yielded between about 0.85 and 10 billion PBMCs per donor. The investigation overall reported the following: Naive subsets generally had larger estimated clonotype richness than memory subsets. Pairwise subsampling led to the expectation that sequencing depth would affect the degree of clonotype sharing among donors. Because the study included a small number of donors, the genetic and exposure-history diversity represented was limited. Sharing across several donors was observed for around 4.8% of naive CD4, about 3.2% of naive CD8, about 2.3% of memory CD4, and roughly 0.4% of memory CD8 clonotypes. Compared with non-shared clonotypes, the clonotypes found in all four sorted-subset donors had higher generation probabilities. Incomplete sequencing was indicated by rarefaction of sorted-subset datasets, despite the large sequencing depth. Only blood was sampled, and tissue TCR repertoires likely differ from those in blood.

In regard to this clone: No cognate antigen has been identified for it. No base quality information exists; no much larger clone differs at one position.

TCR CDR3 regions were amplified from genomic DNA by multiplex PCR using the deep immunoSEQ assay. Extracted genomic DNA from each cell subset was spread evenly across all wells of several immunoSEQ 96-well plates, with each plate serving as a replicate. For sorted subsets, each replicate PCR was loaded with roughly 0.2 ug genomic DNA, equivalent to some 31,000 T cell genomes. Purified libraries were quantified with a Qubit 3.0 fluorometer, sized on a Bioanalyzer 2100, and re-quantified with the KAPA Library Quantification kit. Each immunoSEQ 96-well plate was sequenced on its own single-read 150-cycle Illumina NextSeq 550 flow cell. In the source study's methods: Because the immunoSEQ output held only junctional sequences and lacked quality scores, the filtering could not match the filtering applied to full-length reads. To assign V/J genes and CDR3, sequences were annotated against IMGT germline references using PyIR, a Python wrapper for IgBLAST v1.9. Reads were filtered out if the reads had weak V/J assignments (E-value above 1e-6), no CDR3, stop codons, out-of-frame junctions, or ambiguous translated residues. V3J clonotypes were defined by identical inferred V gene, J gene, and CDR3 amino acid sequence. Percentage overlap between repertoires was calculated by dividing the number of shared unique clonotypes by the size of the smaller repertoire. RTK rarefaction, the Chao1 estimator, and Recon v2.1 estimates of unobserved clonotypes were used to assess repertoire richness. Generation probabilities for all TCRbeta clonotypes obtained by the gDNA method from several donors were computed using OLGA. The source is immuneACCESS, and TCRdb retained only in-frame sequences with V and J called. Part of the clones is not carried over; for the studies checked, unresolved V genes explain less than half of this, and the remainder is unexplained. That table furnishes V, J and clone size, whereas the DNA furnished D and trimming. The sample table shows approximately 1,500,000 clones, and around 97% are seen once. Together, the top ten hold 1% to 1.5% of the sample.

The donors were healthy, HIV-negative adults with no recently reported acute infections or vaccinations. Every donor was a Caucasian adult living in Nashville, Tennessee, USA. Magnetic negative selection was used to enrich CD4+ T cells, after which naive cells were positively selected on CD45RA and the negative fraction became the memory subset. Blood was collected by leukapheresis, and PBMCs were isolated by Ficoll-Histopaque density gradient centrifugation and then cryopreserved in liquid nitrogen vapor phase. Purity and quantity of every magnetically sorted T cell population were checked by analytical flow cytometry. From each sorted fraction, genomic DNA was isolated and quantified by UV absorbance on a Nanodrop 2000c. The CDR3 has 13 amino acids, counting the end cysteine and phenylalanine. Only the CDR3 region is kept as DNA, spanning 39 bases read in frame from base 1. CDR1 SGHVS and CDR2 FNYEAQ are derived from the germline V gene. Clipping removes 3 bases from V and 6 bases from J, with 3 as the unmatched junction base count.

This TCR was recovered from a young man in good health. This receptor chain uses TRBV7-6 and TRBJ1-1, with 8 bases matching TRBD1. Material: naive CD4+ T cells sorted from blood. According to the study, the label for this sample's cell subset or site signals: CD45RA+ positively selected. The nucleotide sequence is given as TGTGCCAGCAGCTTGGGGACAGGCGCTGAAGCTTTCTTT. This gives the protein CASSLGTGAEAFF.